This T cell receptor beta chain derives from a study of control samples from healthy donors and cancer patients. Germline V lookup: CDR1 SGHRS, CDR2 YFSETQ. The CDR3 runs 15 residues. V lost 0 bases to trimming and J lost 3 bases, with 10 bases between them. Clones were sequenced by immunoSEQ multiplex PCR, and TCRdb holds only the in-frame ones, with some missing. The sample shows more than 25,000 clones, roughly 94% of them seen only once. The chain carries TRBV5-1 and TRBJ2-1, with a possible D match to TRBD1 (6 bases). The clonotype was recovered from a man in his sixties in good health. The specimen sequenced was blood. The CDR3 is CASSLEGQNYNEQFF. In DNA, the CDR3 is TGCGCCAGCAGCTTGGAGGGACAAAACTACAATGAGCAGTTCTTC.